This T cell receptor (beta chain) was obtained from a study of cytomegalovirus exposure and HLA in healthy donors. With regard to this clone: Antigen unknown.

Germline V gene data show CDR1 as SGHRS and CDR2 as YFSETQ. The CDR3 runs 16 residues. Trimming pared 4 bases from V and 2 bases from J, leaving 17 bases between. Findings of the study overall: A few CMV-associated chains were confirmed in vitro to be specific for CMV antigens. Altogether, 160 or so TCR beta chains were recorded as cytomegalovirus-associated.

The assay was immunoSEQ multiplex PCR, and TCRdb's table has in-frame clones only and misses some. The profile shows 200,000 to 250,000 clones, 75% to 90% of them singletons. The TCR comes from a woman between 25 and 40 years old in good health and CMV-seropositive. This chain links TRBV5-1 with TRBJ2-3, with D possibly TRBD2 on 5 matching bases. The sequencing sample was made of PBMCs. This chain's CDR3 is CASSQIRSGNTDTQYF. CDR3 sequence (DNA): TGCGCCAGCAGCCAAATTAGGAGCGGAAACACAGATACGCAGTATTTT.